This TCR beta chain is from a study of human T cells and chemical hapten exposure. Findings and limits, study-wide: Sensitizing with DPC caused no change in TCRs above 1 in 1000 frequency. The donors suffered from alopecia, so their immune response may not match that of healthy people.

Comments on this clonotype: Its antigen is not known.

Time point defined: pre-sensitization, week 0. As for treatment: therapeutic diphenylcyclopropenone sensitization with weekly scalp DPC. Each patch-test visit's blood sample preceded patch application. The library put unique molecular identifiers onto individual cDNA molecules. TCRdb passed the RACE reads through MiXCR, listing each CDR3 protein once. The sample holds under 110,000 distinct CDR3 sequences; roughly 12% are singletons and the top ten take around 1.6%. The CDR3 extends over 14 amino acids. Germline V gives CDR1 SGHAT, CDR2 FQDESV (reference sequence). V shed 5 bases and J shed 7 bases, with 17 bases lying between them.

The TCR was taken from a woman between 50 and 59 years old with alopecia areata. Some clones in this sample may be carry-over from other donors' samples. The chain recombines TRBV11-1 with TRBJ1-2; D perhaps matches TRBD1 (5 bases). Sequencing used whole blood, obtained in connection with sensitization to the hapten diphenylcyclopropenone (DPC). The CDR3 loop reads CASSLRASGSGYTF. CDR3 in DNA: TGTGCCAGCAGCCTCAGGGCCTCAGGGTCTGGCTACACCTTC.